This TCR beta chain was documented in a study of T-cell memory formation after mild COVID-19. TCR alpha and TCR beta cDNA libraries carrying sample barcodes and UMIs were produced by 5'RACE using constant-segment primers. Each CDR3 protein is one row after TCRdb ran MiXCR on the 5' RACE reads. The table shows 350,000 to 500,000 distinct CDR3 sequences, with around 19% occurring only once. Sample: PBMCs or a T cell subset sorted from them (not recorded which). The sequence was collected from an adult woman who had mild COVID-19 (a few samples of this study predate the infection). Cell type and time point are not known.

DNA for the CDR3: TGTGCCAGCAGTGAACCGGACCTTCAAGAGACCCAGTACTTC. Residues: CASSEPDLQETQYF. This chain connects TRBV6-1 to TRBJ2-5; D is ambiguous. V lost 2 bases and J 2 bases, leaving 9 bases between the germline ends. This CDR3 region has 14 residues. The germline CDR1 and CDR2 sequences are MNHNS and SASEGT.